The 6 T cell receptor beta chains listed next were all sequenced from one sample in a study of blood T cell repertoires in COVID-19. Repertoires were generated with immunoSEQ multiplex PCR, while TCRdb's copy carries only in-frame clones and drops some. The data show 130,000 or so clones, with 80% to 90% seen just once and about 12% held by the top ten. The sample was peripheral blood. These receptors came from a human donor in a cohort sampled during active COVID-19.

CDR3 sequence (DNA): TGTGCCAGCAGCCACAGACAGACCCGGGAGACCCAGTACTTC. It codes for CASSHRQTRETQYF. The chain combines TRBV3-1 (or the pseudogene TRBV3-2) with TRBJ2-5, with a tentative D call TRBD1 (5 bases). Germline CDR1 LGHDT, CDR2 YNNKEL (reference sequence). V shed 3 bases and J shed 5 bases, with 13 bases lying between them. The CDR3 runs 14 residues.

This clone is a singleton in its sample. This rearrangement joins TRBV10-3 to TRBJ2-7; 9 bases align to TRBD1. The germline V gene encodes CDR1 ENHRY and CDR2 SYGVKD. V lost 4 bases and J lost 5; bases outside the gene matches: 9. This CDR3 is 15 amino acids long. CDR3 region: CAISATGGGTDEQYF. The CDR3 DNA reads TGTGCCATCAGTGCGACAGGGGGGGGAACGGACGAGCAGTACTTC.

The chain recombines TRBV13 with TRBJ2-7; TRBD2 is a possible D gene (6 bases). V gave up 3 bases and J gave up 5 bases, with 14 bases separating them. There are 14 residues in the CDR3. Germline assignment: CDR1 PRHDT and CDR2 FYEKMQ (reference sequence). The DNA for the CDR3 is TGTGCCAGCAGCTTTCGCAGGGCGGGGAACGAGCAGTACTTC. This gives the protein CASSFRRAGNEQYF.

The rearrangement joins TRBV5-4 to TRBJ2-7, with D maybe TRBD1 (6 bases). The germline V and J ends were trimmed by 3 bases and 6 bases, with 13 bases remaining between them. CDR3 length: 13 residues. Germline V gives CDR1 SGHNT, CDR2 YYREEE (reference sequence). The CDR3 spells CASSSQGFGEQYF. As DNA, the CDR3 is TGTGCCAGCAGCTCACAGGGTTTCGGCGAGCAGTACTTC.

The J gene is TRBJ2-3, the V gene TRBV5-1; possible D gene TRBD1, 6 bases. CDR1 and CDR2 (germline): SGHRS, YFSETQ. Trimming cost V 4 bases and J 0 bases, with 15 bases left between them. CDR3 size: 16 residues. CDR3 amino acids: CASSAGASSSTDTQYF. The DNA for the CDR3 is TGCGCCAGCAGCGCAGGGGCCTCATCAAGCACAGATACGCAGTATTTT.

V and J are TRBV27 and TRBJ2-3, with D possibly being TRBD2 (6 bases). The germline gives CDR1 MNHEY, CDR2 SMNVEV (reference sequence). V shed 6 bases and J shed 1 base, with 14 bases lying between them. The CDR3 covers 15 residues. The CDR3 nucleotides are TGTGCCAGCAGGTTCGCGCGGGGCGGCACAGATACGCAGTATTTT. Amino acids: CASRFARGGTDTQYF.